Reported below is one TCR beta chain. Its antigen specificity is not known. No clone much larger than this one lies a single base away; base qualities are absent. Per the publication, the treatment or condition label means: roughly 10-day PBMC culture with coronavirus spike peptide pools or control peptides (ViraFEST assay). The ViraFEST assay was used in the study, in which antigen-specific T cells were expanded with peptide pools and expanded clonotypes were subsequently identified by TCR sequencing. Positive SARS-CoV-2 PCR tests in the convalescent patients dated from March to December 2020, before Alpha, Beta and Delta variants emerged in the United States. Each well held roughly 2.2 million PBMCs cultured in IMDM containing around 5% human AB serum and approximately 9.4 IU/ml IL-2, with 9 to 10 ug/ml peptide pools added. On days 3 and 7, half of the culture medium was replaced with fresh IL-2-containing medium. CD4+ T cells were isolated after approximately 10 days of culture through negative selection using the EasySep CD4+ T cell isolation kit. Ficoll-Paque Plus gradient centrifugation was used to isolate PBMCs from whole blood, and the isolated PBMCs were then either used fresh or cryopreserved at -140C. Triplicate wells were generally used for each culture condition.

The data are from a study of vaccination and CD4 T cells after COVID-19 (dated 2022 in TCRdb). A note on the overall study: Convalescent patients had a positive SARS-CoV-2 result on nasal swab PCR, and of these patients, 8 or 9 had mild disease and one had severe disease. The convalescent cohort comprised six males and four females, including two Hispanic individuals, seven Caucasians, two Asians and one multiracial person. Participants received two doses of either the Pfizer-BioNTech BNT162b2 vaccine (n=8) or the Moderna mRNA-1273 vaccine (n=2). Post-COVID blood samples from convalescent patients were collected a median of about 100 days after diagnosis, with a range of roughly 35 to 170 days. Post-vaccine blood samples were taken a median of around 70 days after the second vaccine dose, with a range of 14 to 241 days. Overlapping spike peptide pools from SARS-CoV-2 and from the common cold coronaviruses HCoV-NL63, HCoV-OC43 and HCoV-229E were used as culture stimuli. In control cultures, a CEFX viral epitope pool was used as positive control, an HIV-1 Nef peptide pool was used as negative control, or no peptide was added. In around 9 COVID-19 convalescent patients and several infection-naive healthy vaccine recipients, researchers compared the spike-specific CD4+ TCR repertoire from before mRNA vaccination with the repertoire from after.

Libraries came from PCR. At the Johns Hopkins FTIC core, DNA from the cultured CD4+ T cells underwent TCR sequencing with the Oncomine TCR Beta short-read assay. Genomic DNA was extracted from the cultured CD4+ T cells with the QIAamp micro DNA kit. The Oncomine TCR Beta libraries from cultured CD4+ T cells were pooled using unique dual indexes and then sequenced on an Illumina iSeq 100. As for the authors' bioinformatics: Non-productive sequences were filtered out, and CDR3s that did not start with C, did not end with F or W, or were shorter than 7 amino acids were discarded. The MANAFEST web application was used to identify antigen-specific clonotypes by comparing peptide-stimulated wells against reference wells and other culture wells. Positive clones required FDR below 0.05, an odds ratio above 5, and productive frequency above 0.1% in at least two of three replicate wells. A clonotype counted as cross-reactive if it showed significant expansion both in the SARS-CoV-2 spike wells and in at least one common cold coronavirus spike condition. Using R version 3.6.1, CDR3 homology was evaluated through Levenshtein distances (stringdist) along with unrooted phylogenetic trees (ape). Using fastp at Q25 and MiXCR, TCRdb reprocessed the public reads and kept productive beta chains. Each CDR3 protein gets just one entry, which takes the most common genes and DNA from the rows behind it. For this entry, the V and J calls and clone size follow TCRdb and not the study's own pipeline. In this sample the table shows around 25,000 distinct CDR3 sequences, more than 35% of which occur a single time. The top ten clonotypes cover 7.2% of the sample.

Paper-wide results and their limitations: The number of convalescent patients in the study was relatively small, and the study did not examine early timepoints following natural infection. In convalescent patients, nearly all vaccine-specific clones (304 of 307) were found to be mono-reactive for SARS-CoV-2 spike rather than cross-reactive with common cold coronaviruses. The median number of SARS-CoV-2-reactive clonotypes rose from 20 to 25 after infection to roughly 38 after vaccination, but the change was not significant. In convalescent patients, a median 86.3% of post-vaccine SARS-CoV-2-reactive clones were detected only after vaccination, and vaccine-specific priming was suggested by this finding.

The receptor was derived from a human donor who had recovered from COVID-19. Sequenced input: CD4+ T cells from blood, cultured in vitro.

Here is the DNA: TGTGCCAGCAGTTTAAAGGGGGGGCCTTTTTCCTACGAGCAGTACTTC. This gives the protein CASSLKGGPFSYEQYF. This receptor chain uses TRBV27 and TRBJ2-7; a tentative D match to TRBD2 spans 7 bases. V and J are truncated by 2 bases and 1 base respectively, leaving an intervening sequence of 15 bases. From the germline V gene (reference sequence), CDR1 is MNHEY and CDR2 is SMNVEV. The CDR3, from cysteine to phenylalanine, totals 16 residues. The retained sequence is limited to the CDR3, 48 bases, with the frame set at the first base.